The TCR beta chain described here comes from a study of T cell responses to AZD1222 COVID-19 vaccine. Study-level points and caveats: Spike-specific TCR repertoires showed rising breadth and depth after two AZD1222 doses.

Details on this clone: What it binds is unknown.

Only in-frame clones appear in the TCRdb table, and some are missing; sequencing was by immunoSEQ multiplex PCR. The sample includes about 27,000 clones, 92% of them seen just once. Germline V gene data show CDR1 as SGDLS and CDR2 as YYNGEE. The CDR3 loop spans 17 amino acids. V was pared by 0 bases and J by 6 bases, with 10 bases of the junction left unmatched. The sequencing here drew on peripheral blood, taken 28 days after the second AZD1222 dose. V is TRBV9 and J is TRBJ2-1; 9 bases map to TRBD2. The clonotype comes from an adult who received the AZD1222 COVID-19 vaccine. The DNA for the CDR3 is TGTGCCAGCAGCGTAGGTCGGGCGGGAGGGCGGTCCAATGAGCAGTTCTTC. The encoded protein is CASSVGRAGGRSNEQFF.